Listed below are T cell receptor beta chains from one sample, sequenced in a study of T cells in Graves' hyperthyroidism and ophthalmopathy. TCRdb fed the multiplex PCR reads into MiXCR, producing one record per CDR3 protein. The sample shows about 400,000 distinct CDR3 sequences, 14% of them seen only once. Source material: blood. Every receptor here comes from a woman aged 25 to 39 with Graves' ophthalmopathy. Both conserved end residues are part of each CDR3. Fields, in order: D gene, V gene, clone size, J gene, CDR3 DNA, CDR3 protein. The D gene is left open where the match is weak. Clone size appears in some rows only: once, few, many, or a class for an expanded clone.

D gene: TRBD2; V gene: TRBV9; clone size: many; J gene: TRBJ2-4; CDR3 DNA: TGTGCCAGCAGCGCCCTAGCGGGGTCGGCCAAAAACATTCAGTACTTC; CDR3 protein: CASSALAGSAKNIQYF
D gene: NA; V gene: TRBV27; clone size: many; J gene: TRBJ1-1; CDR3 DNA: TGTGCCAGCAGTCACCGTTTAGACACTGAAGCTTTCTTT; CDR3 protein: CASSHRLDTEAFF
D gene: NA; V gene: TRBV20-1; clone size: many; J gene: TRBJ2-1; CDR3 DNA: TGCAGTGCTAGTTCTCCGGTCCCCAGCTCCTACAATGAGCAGTTCTTC; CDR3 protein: CSASSPVPSSYNEQFF
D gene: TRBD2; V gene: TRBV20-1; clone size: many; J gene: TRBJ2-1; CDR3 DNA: TGCAGTGCCGATGGACTAGCGGGGAATTACAATGAGCAGTTCTTC; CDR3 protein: CSADGLAGNYNEQFF
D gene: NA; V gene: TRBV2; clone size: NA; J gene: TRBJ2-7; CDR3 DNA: TGTGCCAGCAGCCTCTACTACGGGCAGTACTTC; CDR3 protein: CASSLYYGQYF
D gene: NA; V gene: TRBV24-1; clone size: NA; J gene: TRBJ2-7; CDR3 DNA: TGTGCCACCAGTGATTCAGGGAGCTCCTACGAGCAGTACTTC; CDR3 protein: CATSDSGSSYEQYF
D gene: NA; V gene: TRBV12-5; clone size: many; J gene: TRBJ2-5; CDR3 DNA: TGTGCTAGTGGTCCACTTCCTGGGCCACGACAAGAGACCCAGTACTTC; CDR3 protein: CASGPLPGPRQETQYF
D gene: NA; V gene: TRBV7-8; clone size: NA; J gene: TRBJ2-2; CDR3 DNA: TGTGCCAGCAGCTTAAAGTTAGGGAACACCGGGGAGCTGTTTTTT; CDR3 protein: CASSLKLGNTGELFF
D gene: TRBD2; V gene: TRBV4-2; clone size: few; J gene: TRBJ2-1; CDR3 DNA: TGTGCCAGCAGCCAACCTAGCGGGGGCCTTACGGATGAGCAGTTCTTC; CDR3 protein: CASSQPSGGLTDEQFF
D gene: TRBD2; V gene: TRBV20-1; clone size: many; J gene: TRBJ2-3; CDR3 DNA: TGCAGTGCAACCGACACTAGCGGGGTAACAGATACGCAGTATTTT; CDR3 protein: CSATDTSGVTDTQYF
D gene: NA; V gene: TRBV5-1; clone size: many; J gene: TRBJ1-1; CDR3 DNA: TGCGCCAGCAGCACCCCAGGGTACACTGAAGCTTTCTTT; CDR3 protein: CASSTPGYTEAFF
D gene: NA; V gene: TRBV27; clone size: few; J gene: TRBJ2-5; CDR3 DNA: TGTGCCAGCCCCCGGGACGGGTTGTGCAAGTACTTC; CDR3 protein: CASPRDGLCKYF
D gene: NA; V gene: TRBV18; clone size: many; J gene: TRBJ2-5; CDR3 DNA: TGTGCCAGCTCACCAAGAACTAGCTTTTGGGAGACCCAGTACTTC; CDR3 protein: CASSPRTSFWETQYF
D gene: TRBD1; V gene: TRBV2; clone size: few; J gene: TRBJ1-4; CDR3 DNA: TGTGCCAGCACCCTTGGACAGGGGAGGGGTGAAAAACTGTTTTTT; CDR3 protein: CASTLGQGRGEKLFF
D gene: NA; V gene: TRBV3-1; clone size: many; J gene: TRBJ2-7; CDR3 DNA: TGTGCCAGCAGCCCTGGGACTCCGGGCGAGCAGTACTTC; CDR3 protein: CASSPGTPGEQYF
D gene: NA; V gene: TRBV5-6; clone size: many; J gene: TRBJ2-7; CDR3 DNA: TGTGCCAGCAGCCTAGGGGAAGGGAGTTACGAGCAGTACTTC; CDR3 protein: CASSLGEGSYEQYF
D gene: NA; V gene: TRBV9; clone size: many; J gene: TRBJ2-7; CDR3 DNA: TGTGCCAGCAGCGTGGACAGTGAGACCTACGAGCAGTACTTC; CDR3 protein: CASSVDSETYEQYF
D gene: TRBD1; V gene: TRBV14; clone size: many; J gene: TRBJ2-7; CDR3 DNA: TGTGCCAGCAGCCAAGCGTGGACAGGGGGGGAATACGAGCAGTACTTC; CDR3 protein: CASSQAWTGGEYEQYF
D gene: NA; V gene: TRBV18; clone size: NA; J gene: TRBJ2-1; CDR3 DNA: TGTGCCAGCTCACCACTTGCAGACTCCTACAATGAGCAGTTCTTC; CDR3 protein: CASSPLADSYNEQFF
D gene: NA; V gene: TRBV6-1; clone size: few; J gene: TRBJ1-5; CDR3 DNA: TGTGCCAGCAGTGAAGTAGGGGGGTACAATCAGCCCCAGCATTTT; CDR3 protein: CASSEVGGYNQPQHF
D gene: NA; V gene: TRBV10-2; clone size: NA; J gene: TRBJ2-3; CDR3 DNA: TGCGCCACCTCTTTACAGGCCACCACAGATACGCAGTATTTT; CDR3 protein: CATSLQATTDTQYF
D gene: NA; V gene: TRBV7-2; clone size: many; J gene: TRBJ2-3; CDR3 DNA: TGTGCCAGCAGCTTGGACGTACGTGGTAGCACAGATACGCAGTATTTT; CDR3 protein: CASSLDVRGSTDTQYF
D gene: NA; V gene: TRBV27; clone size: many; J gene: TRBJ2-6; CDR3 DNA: TGTGCCAGCAGTGAAAACCTTGGGTCTTCCGGGGCCAACGTCCTGACTTTC; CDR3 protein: CASSENLGSSGANVLTF
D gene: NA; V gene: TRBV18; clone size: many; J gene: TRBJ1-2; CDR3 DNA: TGTGCCAGCTCACCGCTAGGGAATGGCTACACCTTC; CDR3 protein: CASSPLGNGYTF
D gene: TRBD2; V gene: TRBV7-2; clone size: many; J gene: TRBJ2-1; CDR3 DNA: TGTGCCAGCAGCTTACCTTTCGGACTAGCGGGGGGCTTGGGAGATGAGCAGTTCTTC; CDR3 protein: CASSLPFGLAGGLGDEQFF
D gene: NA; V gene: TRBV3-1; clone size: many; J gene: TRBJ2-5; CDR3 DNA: TGTGCCAGCAGCCTGAACCTGGAGCGAGAGACCCAGTACTTC; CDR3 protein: CASSLNLERETQYF
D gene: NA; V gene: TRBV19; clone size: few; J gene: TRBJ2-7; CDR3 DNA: TGTGCCAGTAAGAACAGCACCTACTCCTACGAGCAGTACTTC; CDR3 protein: CASKNSTYSYEQYF
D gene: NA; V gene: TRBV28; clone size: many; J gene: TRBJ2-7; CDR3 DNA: TGTGCCAGCAGTTTATCTGAATCCGAGCAGTACTTC; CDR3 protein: CASSLSESEQYF
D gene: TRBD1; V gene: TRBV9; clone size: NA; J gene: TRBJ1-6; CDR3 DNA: TGTGCCAGCAGCCAGGGGGGAAACTATAATTCACCCCTCCACTTT; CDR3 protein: CASSQGGNYNSPLHF
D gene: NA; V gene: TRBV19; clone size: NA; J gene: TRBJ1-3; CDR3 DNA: TGTGCCAGTAGTCATTCGTATGGAAACACCATATATTTT; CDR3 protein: CASSHSYGNTIYF
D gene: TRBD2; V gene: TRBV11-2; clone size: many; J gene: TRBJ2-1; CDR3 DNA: TGTGCCAGCAGGTCGGGACTAGCGGGGGTTAAGCAGTTCTTC; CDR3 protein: CASRSGLAGVKQFF
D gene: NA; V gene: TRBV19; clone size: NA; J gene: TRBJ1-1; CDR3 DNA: TGTGCCAGCTCACTTCAGGGTGTCTCGGCTGAAGCTTTCTTT; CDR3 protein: CASSLQGVSAEAFF
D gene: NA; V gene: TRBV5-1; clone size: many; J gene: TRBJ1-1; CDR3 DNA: TGCGCCAGCAGCCCCGGCGGGACAACGAACACTGAAGCTTTCTTT; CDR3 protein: CASSPGGTTNTEAFF
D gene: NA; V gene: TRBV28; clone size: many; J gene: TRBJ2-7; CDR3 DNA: TGTGCCAGCAGTTTTCAGTGGGGACAAGACTACGAGCAGTACTTC; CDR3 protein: CASSFQWGQDYEQYF
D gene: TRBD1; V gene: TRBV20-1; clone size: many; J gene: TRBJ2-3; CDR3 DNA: TGCAGTGCCCAGTCAGACAGGGGGGGCCTTGCAGATACGCAGTATTTT; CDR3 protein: CSAQSDRGGLADTQYF
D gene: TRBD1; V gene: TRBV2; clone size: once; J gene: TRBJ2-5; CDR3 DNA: TGTGCCAGCAGGACCGGGACAGCTCAAGAGACCCAGTACTTC; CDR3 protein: CASRTGTAQETQYF
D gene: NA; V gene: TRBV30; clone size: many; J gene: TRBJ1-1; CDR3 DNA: TGTGCCTGTCGCAGGGACACTGAAGCTTTCTTT; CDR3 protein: CACRRDTEAFF
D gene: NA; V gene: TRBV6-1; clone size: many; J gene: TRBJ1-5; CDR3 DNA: TGTGCCAGCAGACGCCAGCGGGGGGCAAAGCAGCCCCAGCATTTT; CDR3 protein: CASRRQRGAKQPQHF
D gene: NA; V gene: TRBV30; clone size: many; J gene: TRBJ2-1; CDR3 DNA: TGTGCCTTACGGACTAAGGGTGAGCAGTTCTTC; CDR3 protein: CALRTKGEQFF
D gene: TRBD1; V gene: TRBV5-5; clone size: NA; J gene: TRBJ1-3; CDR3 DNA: TGTGCCAGCAGCCCCCCGTGGGACAGTGCAGTTGACACCATATATTTT; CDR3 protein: CASSPPWDSAVDTIYF
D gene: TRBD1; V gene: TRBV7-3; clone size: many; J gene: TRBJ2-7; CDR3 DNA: TGTGCCAGCAGCTTTGACAGGGGCCCAACCTACGAGCAGTACTTC; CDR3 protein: CASSFDRGPTYEQYF
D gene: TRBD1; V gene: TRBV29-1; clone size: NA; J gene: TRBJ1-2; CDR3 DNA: TGCAGCGTTGAGGGACAGGGGGAATATGGCTACACCTTC; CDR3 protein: CSVEGQGEYGYTF
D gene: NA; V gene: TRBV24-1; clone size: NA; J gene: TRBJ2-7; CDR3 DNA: TGTGCCACCAGTGATGACGACCTACGGGAGCAGTACTTC; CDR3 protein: CATSDDDLREQYF
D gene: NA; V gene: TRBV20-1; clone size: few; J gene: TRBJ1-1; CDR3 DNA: TGCAGTGCTAGGACCTTTGGTGCGTGGCATGACACTGAAGCTTTCTTT; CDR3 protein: CSARTFGAWHDTEAFF
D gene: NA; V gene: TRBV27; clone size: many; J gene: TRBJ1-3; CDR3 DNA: TGTGCCAGCAGGACCAAACCGGGACAAGGAACCTACCATCACTCTGGAAACACCATATATTTT; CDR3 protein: CASRTKPGQGTYHHSGNTIYF
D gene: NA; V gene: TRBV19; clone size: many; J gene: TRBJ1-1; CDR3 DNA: TGTGCCAGTAGTCTGGGTCAAGGGTTTGCACAGGACACTGAAGCTTTCTTT; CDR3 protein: CASSLGQGFAQDTEAFF
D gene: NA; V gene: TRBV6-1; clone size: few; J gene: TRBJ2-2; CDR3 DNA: TGTGCCACCGGGGGTGGCAGGTCGGCCGGGGAGCTGTTTTTT; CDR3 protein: CATGGGRSAGELFF
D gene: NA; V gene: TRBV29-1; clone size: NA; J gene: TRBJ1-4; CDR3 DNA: TGCAGCGTTGGAGGGGCGACAGGCCGAGGAGGAGAAAAACTGTTTTTT; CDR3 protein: CSVGGATGRGGEKLFF
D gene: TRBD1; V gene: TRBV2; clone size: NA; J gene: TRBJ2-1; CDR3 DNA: TGTGCCAGCACGGGACAGGCGAGAGGAAGCTCCTACAATGAGCAGTTCTTC; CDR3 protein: CASTGQARGSSYNEQFF
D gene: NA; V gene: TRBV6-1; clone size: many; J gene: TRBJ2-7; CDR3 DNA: TGTGCCAGCAGCCCCCAGGCGTTAGGGAACGAGCAGTACTTC; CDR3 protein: CASSPQALGNEQYF
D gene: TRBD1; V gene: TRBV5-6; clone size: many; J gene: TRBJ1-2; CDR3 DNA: TGTGCCAGCAGCTTGGCCAGGGGGATCTATGGCTACACCTTC; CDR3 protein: CASSLARGIYGYTF
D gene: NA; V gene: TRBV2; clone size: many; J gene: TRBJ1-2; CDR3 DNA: TGTGCCAGCACCGACGGTGGTTTTAACTATGGCTACACCTTC; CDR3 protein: CASTDGGFNYGYTF
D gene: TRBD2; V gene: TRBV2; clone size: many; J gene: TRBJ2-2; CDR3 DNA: TGTGCCAGCAGAACTAAACAGCGGGGGTTTCTTACGGGGGAGCTGTTTTTT; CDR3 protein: CASRTKQRGFLTGELFF
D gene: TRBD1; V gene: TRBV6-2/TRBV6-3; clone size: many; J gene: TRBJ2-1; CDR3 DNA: TGTGCCAGCATAACCTCCGGGACAGGGGGCTACAATGAGCAGTTCTTC; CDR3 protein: CASITSGTGGYNEQFF